This T cell receptor (beta chain) stems from a study of T cells after yellow fever vaccination. Study findings and constraints: There was a small share of clonotypes that showed up in both the CD4 and CD8 compartments. Within FACS-sorted repertoires, abundant clonotypes contaminating from the bulk population could be present.

Regarding this clonotype: Antigen specificity is unknown.

Germline-derived CDR1 and CDR2 are MNHNY and SVGAGI (reference sequence). Between the trimmed V and J ends, which lost 2 bases and 4 bases, there was a span of 11 bases. CDR3 size: 14 residues. UMIs were added to TCR cDNA along with a universal primer site when it was made by 5'RACE template switching. TCRdb re-called the 5' RACE reads with MiXCR, one entry per CDR3 protein. The sample lists about 230,000 distinct CDR3 sequences; roughly 6.3% were seen once. This TCR was recovered from a man under 40 who received the YFV17D yellow fever vaccine. The source material was CD4+ T cells sorted from PBMCs, sampled on the day of the yellow fever booster vaccination. The J gene is TRBJ1-1, the V gene TRBV6-6; unclear D gene. CDR3 DNA: TGTGCCAGCAGTTACGAGGTTGGGGTCACTGAAGCTTTCTTT. Translating gives CASSYEVGVTEAFF.